Listed here is a single T cell receptor beta chain. Its antigen remains unidentified. No per-base quality is available; no much larger clone lies one base away. The data belong to a study of blood T cell repertoires in COVID-19 (TCRdb year 2020). Looking at the study overall: Samples covering the acute and convalescent phases of COVID-19 were provided by collaborators in the United States, Italy and Spain. The repertoires were made available in a free public database intended to serve as a resource for research on the immune response to SARS-CoV-2. Subjects who had been exposed to COVID-19, were actively infected with it, or had recovered from it provided the deeply sampled blood TCRbeta repertoires that made up the dataset. The prospective study material was composed of cDNA or gDNA derived from T cells, B-cell-depleted T cells, or PBMCs. Samples came from the ongoing ImmuneRACE study (first 160 participants) plus 1,254 subjects from 6 global collaborators. HLA class I and class II types, where available, came from metadata supplied by the sample provider rather than from assay-based typing. A de-identified subject ID, COVID-19 status, age in years and sex were almost always included in the sample metadata.

Whole blood was collected in K2EDTA tubes by collaborating institutions according to the institutions' own protocols. For TCRbeta analysis, collaborator samples were shipped as frozen whole blood, as isolated PBMCs, or as DNA extracted from either sample type. The full study reports these points: The amount of clinical and demographic metadata varied by source and participant and was provided uncurated.

TCRbeta CDR3 regions were amplified from genomic DNA by means of the immunoSEQ Assay, a bias-controlled multiplex PCR. In the authors' own workflow: Nucleated cell counts per sample were estimated from amplification of reference gene primers within the assay. To quantify the absolute abundance of each unique TCRbeta CDR3 rearrangement, sequence reads were collapsed and filtered. For each sample, productive Simpson clonality was calculated as the square root of Simpson's diversity index over productive rearrangements. TCRdb retrieved this table from immuneACCESS and kept in-frame rearrangements only. Not all clones are present; in checked studies, unresolved V genes account for under half, and no reason is known for the remainder. V and J calls and clone size are as listed in that table; D and trimming were resolved from the DNA. This sample gives some 140,000 clones in total; around 87% of them show up just once. The top ten constitute about 2.5% of the sample.

The germline V gene provides CDR1 MGHDK and CDR2 SYGVNS. The V end loses 4 bases and the J end loses 7 bases, and a stretch of 14 bases separates them. From the cysteine up to the phenylalanine, the CDR3 has a length of 15 residues. This entry keeps only the CDR3 DNA: 45 bases, framed from base 1. The origin of this receptor is a man in his fifties or sixties with active COVID-19. The chain couples TRBV25-1 to TRBJ1-6, and the D gene may be TRBD1, 6 bases matching. The sequencing sample was made of peripheral blood. The CDR3 has the sequence CASSAYRASNSPLHF. The bases read TGTGCCAGCAGTGCCTACAGGGCTTCCAATTCACCCCTCCACTTT.